A single T cell receptor (beta chain) is shown here with its context. This entry belongs to a study of shared T cell receptors in the human thymus. Sequencing was performed with immunoSEQ multiplex PCR; in TCRdb, only in-frame clones are kept and a portion is missing. The table shows 550,000 to 800,000 clones, with roughly 85% occurring only once. The data also belong to a second study, concerning human thymus T cells. That report adds: During corrective heart surgery, resections were taken, and the thymus tissue came from them. Related reports documented highly overlapping thymic repertoires among unrelated individuals.

This receptor was obtained from a girl under three years old with a congenital heart defect. The sequencing sample was made of thymocytes.

The CDR3 DNA reads as TGCGCCAGCAGTGAGTTCCCCGGGACAGGGTTTTCCGAGCAGTACTTC. This gives the protein CASSEFPGTGFSEQYF. The V gene is TRBV10-1, the J gene TRBJ2-7; TRBD1 matches 9 bases. V trimming: 1 base; J trimming: 6 bases; junction bases outside the gene matches: 10. Germline CDR1 reads WNHNN; CDR2 reads SYGVQD (reference sequence). The CDR3 length is 16 residues.